The TCR beta chain described here comes from a study of CD8 T cells in Susac syndrome. This clonotype appeared a single time. The antigen remains unidentified. General study results and limits: The authors acknowledged that their TCR sequencing and HLA analysis involved a relatively small number of individuals.

TCR beta was sequenced from blood CD8+ and CD4+ T cells. Negative isolation was applied to CD8+ and CD4+ T cells, and FACS enrichment was applied to TEMRA cells. It was with random hexamers that roughly 0.45 to 1 ug RNA was reverse transcribed. Across 54 Vbeta and 13 Jbeta, immunoSEQ multiplex PCR amplified TCR beta CDR3. TCRdb re-called the immunoSEQ multiplex PCR reads through MiXCR, storing one row per CDR3 protein. The table includes about 160,000 distinct CDR3 sequences, about 92% detected once. V lost 7 bases, J lost 5 bases, and 7 bases stayed unmatched. The CDR3 has 15 amino acids. This chain links TRBV12-3 or TRBV12-4 with TRBJ2-2; TRBD1 agrees at 10 bases. The sample taken for sequencing was CD4+ T cells from PBMCs. The receptor comes from a human donor in good health. The CDR3 loop reads CASILRTGGTGELFF. The CDR3 DNA is TGTGCCAGCATCCTGAGGACAGGGGGGACCGGGGAGCTGTTTTTT.